These 20 T cell receptor beta chains came from one sample sequenced in a study of CD4 T cells in relation to SARS-CoV-2 and coronaviruses. Libraries were prepared by immunoSEQ multiplex PCR; TCRdb keeps only in-frame clonotypes and omits some of them. Seen here are around 23,000 clones, about 70% observed once, and the top ten hold roughly 19%. Unexposed donor CD4+ T cells date from about 2011-2018, before the COVID-19 pandemic. Isolation of CD4+ T cells took place after less than 11 days in culture. Their cognate antigens are unknown. The sequencing sample was made of CD4+ T cells from PBMCs, cultured in vitro. The receptors come from a human donor in good health.

The rearrangement uses TRBV9 and TRBJ1-1; D is unresolved. Trimming removed 4 bases from V and 3 bases from J, with 10 bases in between. Germline V CDR1 and CDR2: SGDLS, YYNGEE. This CDR3 has 13 residues. CDR3 in DNA: TGTGCCAGCAGCCCTCAGAGGGACACTGAAGCTTTCTTT. This codes for CASSPQRDTEAFF.

V gene TRBV5-6 combines with J gene TRBJ2-3; 10 positions agree with TRBD2. V was clipped by 1 base and J by 2 bases; unmatched bases: 7. The CDR3 is 17 amino acids. CDR1 is SGHDT, CDR2 YYEEEE, per germline. CDR3 sequence (DNA): TGTGCCAGCAGCTTGTATGAAGCGGGGGGGCCCACAGATACGCAGTATTTT. Translated, it gives CASSLYEAGGPTDTQYF. Together with reference TRBV5-6 and TRBJ2-3, the CDR3 gives the full variable domain: DAGVTQSPTHLIKTRGQQVTLRCSPKSGHDTVSWYQQALGQGPQFIFQYYEEEERQRGNFPDRFSGHQFPNYSSELNVNALLLGDSALYLCASSLYEAGGPTDTQYFGPGTRLTVL.

This clone was detected only a few times. The chain's CDR3 is CASNRQQNQPQHF. The CDR3 bases are TGTGCCAGTAATCGGCAGCAAAATCAGCCCCAGCATTTT. The genes are TRBV19 and TRBJ1-5; D is unresolved. Germline V gene data show CDR1 as LNHDA and CDR2 as SQIVND (reference sequence). The CDR3 is made up of 13 amino acids. Deletions cut 7 bases from V and 4 bases from J, with 11 bases between. Using reference TRBV19 and TRBJ1-5 for the parts outside the CDR3, the full variable domain is DGGITQSPKYLFRKEGQNVTLSCEQNLNHDAMYWYRQDPGQGLRLIYYSQIVNDFQKGDIAEGYSVSREKKESFPLTVTSAQKNPTAFYLCASNRQQNQPQHFGDGTRLSIL.

V is TRBV12-5 and J is TRBJ2-5, with 8 bases aligning to TRBD2. The germline V gene has CDR1 LGHNT and CDR2 FRNRAP. Trimming at V came to 3 bases and at J to 4 bases, leaving 13 bases not matched to a gene. This CDR3 has 17 amino acids. The CDR3 is CASGFQVTSDSGETQYF. CDR3 sequence (DNA): TGTGCTAGTGGTTTTCAGGTGACTAGCGATTCGGGAGAGACCCAGTACTTC.

The V and J genes are TRBV29-1 and TRBJ1-2; D gene ambiguous. Germline CDR1 is SQVTM and CDR2 is ANQGSEA. The CDR3 runs to 12 residues. The V end lost 1 base, the J end lost 9 bases, and 12 bases lay between the germline ends. CDR3 protein: CSVEGSGRRYTF. CDR3 nucleotide sequence: TGCAGCGTTGAAGGGAGCGGGCGGCGCTACACCTTC.

The chain joins TRBV5-1 to TRBJ2-2; tentative D call: TRBD2 (7 bases). Trimming removed 7 bases at V and 1 base at J, with 11 bases between. The CDR3 is 14 amino acids. In germline, CDR1 is SGHRS, CDR2 YFSETQ. CDR3 loop: CASGGAMNTGELFF. DNA of the CDR3: TGCGCCAGCGGGGGGGCGATGAACACCGGGGAGCTGTTTTTT.

The CDR3 nucleotides read TGTGCCAGCAGCCCTCGACAGGGATCTTACGAGCAGTACTTC. Translated, it gives CASSPRQGSYEQYF. V is TRBV7-9 and J is TRBJ2-7; TRBD1 aligns across 7 bases. The V and J ends lost 5 bases and 4 bases, in that order; junction bases with no gene match: 8. The CDR3 runs 14 residues. Germline values: CDR1 SEHNR, CDR2 FQNEAQ (reference sequence).

The chain combines TRBV27 with TRBJ2-2, with TRBD2 matching 14 bases. The CDR3 runs to 15 residues. After removal of 11 bases from V and 6 bases from J, the junction contained 8 bases not matched to a gene. Germline CDR1 is MNHEY and CDR2 is SMNVEV (reference sequence). The CDR3, as DNA: TGTGCCCTTCAGACTAGCGGGAGGGCCCCCGGGGAGCTGTTTTTT. This translates into CALQTSGRAPGELFF.

This chain joins TRBV10-1 and TRBJ2-7; 11 bases match TRBD1. Unmatched junction bases numbered 7, after V lost 7 bases and J lost 2 bases. There are 15 residues in the CDR3. In germline, CDR1 is WNHNN, CDR2 SYGVQD (reference sequence). CDR3 sequence reads: CASITMGQGAYEQYF. The CDR3, as DNA: TGCGCCAGCATTACTATGGGACAGGGGGCCTACGAGCAGTACTTC.

The rearrangement joins TRBV6-6 to TRBJ1-5; 8 bases align to TRBD1. This CDR3 is built from 15 residues. Germline CDR1 and CDR2: MNHNY and SVGAGI (reference sequence). The V and J ends lost 0 bases and 4 bases, in that order; junction bases with no gene match: 2. CDR3: CASSYSDRGNQPQHF. The CDR3 nucleotides read TGTGCCAGCAGTTACTCCGACAGGGGTAATCAGCCCCAGCATTTT.

The CDR3 region has the DNA TGTGCCAGCAGCCTGTCTGTAGCGGGAGGGTTCAATGAGCAGTTCTTC. This gives the protein CASSLSVAGGFNEQFF. The chain combines TRBV7-2 with TRBJ2-1; 11 nucleotides match TRBD2. CDR3 length: 16 residues. Germline trimming cut 5 bases from V and 6 bases from J; bases unmatched to any gene: 9. Germline V lookup: CDR1 SGHTA, CDR2 FQGNSA.

The chain combines TRBV5-5 with TRBJ1-3; the D gene is possibly TRBD1 (5 bases). In germline, CDR1 is SGHKS, CDR2 YYEKEE (reference sequence). The CDR3 is 17 residues long. V lost 3 bases, J lost 0 bases, and 16 bases lay in between. In DNA form, the CDR3 reads TGTGCCAGCAGCTGGGGGTCGGGGGGGAACTCTGGAAACACCATATATTTT. Translated: CASSWGSGGNSGNTIYF.

The chain joins TRBV7-9 to TRBJ1-4; TRBD1 matches 11 bases. The germline V gene encodes CDR1 SEHNR and CDR2 FQNEAQ (reference sequence). The CDR3 contains 14 residues. V dropped 3 bases and J dropped 8; count of bases not matched to a gene: 2. Here the CDR3 DNA reads TGTGCCAGCAGCTTGGGACAGGGGGGGGAAAAACTGTTTTTT. It encodes CASSLGQGGEKLFF.

This clone was counted between two and nine times. This chain uses TRBV21-1 with TRBJ2-7; the table gives TRBD1 as D, unverified against the DNA. TRBV21-1 is recorded as a pseudogene. The CDR3 sequence is 18 residues long. The CDR3 bases are TGTGCCAGCAGCAAAAGGATCCCGTTGGGGGCATTCCCCTACGAGCAGTACTTC. It encodes CASSKRIPLGAFPYEQYF.

The genes are TRBV7-9 and TRBJ2-2; D might be TRBD2 (6 bases). Germline V gives CDR1 SEHNR, CDR2 FQNEAQ (reference sequence). The ends were cut back, 5 bases at V and 6 bases at J, with 13 bases in the middle. This CDR3 is built from 14 residues. The CDR3 nucleotides read TGTGCCAGCAGCACGACTAGAAGTCCCGGGGAGCTGTTTTTT. Translation gives CASSTTRSPGELFF.

This chain joins TRBV12-3 or TRBV12-4 and TRBJ2-7; D is unresolved. With 1 base removed from V and 2 bases from J, the gap between germline ends came to 6 bases. The length of the CDR3 is 13 residues. CDR3 sequence: CASSLVRTYEQYF. In DNA form, the CDR3 reads TGTGCCAGCAGTTTAGTTAGAACCTACGAGCAGTACTTC.

V is TRBV5-1 and J is TRBJ1-5, with 10 bases lining up with TRBD1. The germline V gene encodes CDR1 SGHRS and CDR2 YFSETQ. J lost 9 bases, V lost 5 bases, and 14 bases had no gene match. The CDR3 has 16 residues. CDR3 amino acids: CASRVGTGVESAPQHF. CDR3 DNA: TGCGCCAGCAGGGTCGGGACAGGGGTAGAATCAGCGCCCCAGCATTTT.

This clone came up a few times. The rearrangement joins TRBV9 to TRBJ2-5; D possibly corresponds to TRBD1 (6 bases). Germline V lookup: CDR1 SGDLS, CDR2 YYNGEE. CDR3 length: 14 amino acids. V lost 0 bases and J lost 4, with 10 bases in between. CDR3 loop: CASSVESRGETQYF. CDR3 DNA sequence: TGTGCCAGCAGCGTAGAGAGCAGGGGAGAGACCCAGTACTTC.

J is TRBJ2-2 and V is TRBV21-1. TRBV21-1 is reported as a pseudogene. The CDR3 is 17 amino acids. CDR3 in amino acids: CASSDLRGMDAAGELFF. The DNA for the CDR3 is TGTGCCAGCAGCGATTTGAGGGGAATGGACGCGGCCGGGGAGCTGTTTTTT.

This clone showed up just a few times. The V gene is TRBV4-3, the J gene TRBJ2-2; TRBD1 matches 8 bases. Per the germline V gene, CDR1 is LGHNA and CDR2 is YSLEER. The CDR3 runs to 15 residues. V lost 4 bases and J lost 6; bases outside the gene matches: 7. The CDR3 coding sequence is TGCGCCAGCAGCCTAATGGGACAGGTCGCCGGGGAGCTGTTTTTT. This translates into CASSLMGQVAGELFF.